This T cell receptor beta chain was documented in a study of monozygotic twins with inflammatory bowel disease. The germline gives CDR1 SNHLY, CDR2 FYNNEI. The CDR3 contains 14 residues. Sampling involved one blood draw (2.5 ml) for every donor. Each sample had eight separate cDNA synthesis reactions. No DNA is given; TCRdb re-called the 5' RACE reads and lists each CDR3 protein once. The specimen's table records just over 300,000 distinct CDR3 sequences. The TCR comes from a human donor with ulcerative colitis or Crohn's disease, or a healthy co-twin of an affected twin (not recorded which). The V gene is TRBV2, the J gene TRBJ2-1; TCRdb's assignment of TRBD1 cannot be checked, as there is no DNA. The sample taken for sequencing was blood. The CDR3 loop is CASSVSTIYNEQFF.